This TCR beta chain was obtained from a study of blood T cell repertoires in COVID-19. Study-level information: Specimens from acute and convalescent COVID-19 originated in the United States, Italy and Spain. Sources were T cells, B-cell-depleted T cells, or PBMCs; the material itself was cDNA or gDNA.

V was cut by 1 base and J by 3 bases, with 13 bases left in between. The CDR3 loop spans 15 amino acids. From germline, CDR1 is MDHEN and CDR2 SYDVKM. In the original analysis: Reference gene primer amplification in the assay estimated nucleated cell counts. The data were produced by immunoSEQ multiplex PCR, yet TCRdb's version contains in-frame clones alone and is incomplete. D and trimming were read from the DNA, whereas the V and J calls and clone size are those reported in that table. Among roughly 220,000 clones, around 83% were seen once, and the ten largest hold around 3%. The J gene is TRBJ2-7, the V gene TRBV28; D remains unclear. The receptor was isolated from a man aged 50 to 59 who had recovered from COVID-19. Sequenced material: peripheral blood. In nucleotides, the CDR3 is TGTGCCAGCAGTTTATTTTTACAGACGCGCTACGAGCAGTACTTC. Translating gives CASSLFLQTRYEQYF.